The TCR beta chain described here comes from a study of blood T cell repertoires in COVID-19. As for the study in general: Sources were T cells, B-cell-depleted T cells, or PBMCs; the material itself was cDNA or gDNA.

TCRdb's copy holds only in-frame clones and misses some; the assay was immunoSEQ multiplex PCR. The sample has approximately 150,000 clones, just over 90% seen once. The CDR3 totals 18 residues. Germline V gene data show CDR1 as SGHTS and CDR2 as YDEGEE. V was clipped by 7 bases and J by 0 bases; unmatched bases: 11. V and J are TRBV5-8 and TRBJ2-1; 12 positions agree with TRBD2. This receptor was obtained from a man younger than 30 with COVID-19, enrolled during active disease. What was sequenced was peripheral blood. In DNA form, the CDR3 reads TGTGCCAGCCCGACCGGGACTAGCGGGCCGAGCTCCTACAATGAGCAGTTCTTC. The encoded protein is CASPTGTSGPSSYNEQFF.